A single sample gave rise to the 24 T cell receptor beta chains below, sequenced in a study of read filtering for tumor transcriptome and immune sequencing. Molecular barcoded adaptors covering alpha/delta and beta/gamma chains were used on roughly 400 ng RNA. TCRdb redid the calling of the reads with MiXCR, one entry per CDR3 protein. The sample consists of around 58,000 distinct CDR3 sequences, roughly 13% of them appearing once. Material: a population of CD138-negative cells sorted from bone marrow. These receptors were obtained from a donor at least 40 years old with multiple myeloma.

This clonotype was seen many times. This chain joins TRBV11-2 and TRBJ1-2; D is perhaps TRBD1 (6 bases). The CDR3 sequence is 15 residues long. Germline V gives CDR1 SGHAT, CDR2 FQNNGV. V lost 5 bases and J lost 6, with 19 bases in between. The CDR3 spells CASSGTWGHEHGYTF. DNA of the CDR3: TGTGCCAGCAGCGGCACTTGGGGGCACGAACATGGCTACACCTTC.

This clonotype was found many times. This rearrangement joins TRBV28 to TRBJ2-3; D is unresolved. CDR3 length: 13 amino acids. Germline CDR1 is MDHEN and CDR2 is SYDVKM. Trimming cost V 1 base and J 6 bases, with 8 bases left between them. CDR3 sequence reads: CASSLSGRDTQYF. The DNA of the CDR3 is TGTGCCAGCAGTTTATCCGGTCGGGATACGCAGTATTTT.

This chain links TRBV11-2 with TRBJ2-1; 9 bases map to TRBD2. From germline, CDR1 is SGHAT and CDR2 FQNNGV. This CDR3 is 15 amino acids long. The junction had 6 bases not matched to a gene; V was cut back by 1 base and J by 8 bases. CDR3 amino acids: CASSLASGKFDEQFF. CDR3 in DNA: TGTGCCAGCAGCTTAGCTAGCGGGAAATTCGATGAGCAGTTCTTC.

This clonotype has a handful of counts. This sequence joins TRBV20-1 and TRBJ2-7; TRBD1 agrees at 7 bases. The CDR3 consists of 13 residues. CDR1 and CDR2 from the germline V gene are DFQATT and SNEGSKA (reference sequence). The V gene end was trimmed by 6 bases and the J gene end by 6 bases; junction bases not matched to a gene: 11. The CDR3 reads CSARDRTLLEQYF. CDR3 DNA: TGCAGTGCAAGGGACAGAACCCTTCTCGAGCAGTACTTC.

This clonotype has only a few counts. The chain employs TRBV29-1 and TRBJ1-1; D ambiguous. The ends were cut back, 7 bases at V and 2 bases at J, with 11 bases in the middle. There are 12 residues in the CDR3. Germline CDR1 reads SQVTM; CDR2 reads ANQGSEA. CDR3 sequence: CSATKYNTEAFF. In DNA, the CDR3 is TGCAGCGCCACGAAATACAACACTGAAGCTTTCTTT.

V usage is TRBV28 and J usage is TRBJ2-1, with 8 bases identical to TRBD2. Germline loops: CDR1 MDHEN, CDR2 SYDVKM. The trim removed 3 bases at V and 6 bases at J, leaving 10 bases unmatched. This CDR3 contains 16 residues. The CDR3 here is CASSFSSGSLTNEQFF. CDR3 bases: TGTGCCAGCAGTTTCTCGAGCGGGAGCCTAACCAATGAGCAGTTCTTC.

This clonotype was counted many times. The V and J genes are TRBV3-1 and TRBJ2-1; 11 bases line up with TRBD2. V shed 4 bases, J shed 9 bases, and the junction held 5 bases outside the gene matches. CDR1 and CDR2 from the germline V gene are LGHDT and YNNKEL (reference sequence). This CDR3 is 14 amino acids long. CDR3 region: CASSPQTSGSEQFF. The CDR3, as DNA: TGTGCCAGCAGCCCCCAAACTAGCGGGAGTGAGCAGTTCTTC.

This clonotype was observed many times. The chain links TRBV6-5 to TRBJ2-1, with 7 bases that match TRBD2. The germline CDR1 and CDR2 sequences are MNHEY and SVGAGI. CDR3 size: 16 residues. Trimming at V came to 2 bases and at J to 0 bases, leaving 4 bases not matched to a gene. This chain's CDR3 is CASSYRGVASYNEQFF. The CDR3, as DNA: TGTGCCAGCAGTTACCGGGGGGTAGCCTCCTACAATGAGCAGTTCTTC.

This clonotype was picked up a small number of times. The DNA for the CDR3 is TGTGCCTGGAGTGTACAGGGGGACCCACCCCTCCACTTT. The encoded protein is CAWSVQGDPPLHF. The rearrangement joins TRBV30 to TRBJ1-6; 8 bases match TRBD1. The CDR3 consists of 13 residues. J lost 11 bases, V lost 0 bases, and 3 bases had no gene match. From germline, CDR1 is GTSNPN and CDR2 SVGIG (reference sequence).

Concerning this clonotype itself: Given a much more abundant clone one base away, this may be a read error. The V and J genes are TRBV19 and TRBJ2-3, with D perhaps matching TRBD2 (6 bases). V dropped 6 bases and J dropped 7 bases, with 20 bases sitting between them. This CDR3 is 15 amino acids long. Germline V gives CDR1 LNHDA, CDR2 SQIVND (reference sequence). The CDR3 DNA is TGTGCCAGTAGAGCAGCGGGTCAAGGGTTCCATACGCAGTATTTT. It encodes CASRAAGQGFHTQYF.

The table lists this clonotype with many counts. The V and J genes are TRBV12-3 or TRBV12-4 and TRBJ1-1; D is uncertain. The ends were cut back, 7 bases at V and 1 base at J, with 4 bases in the middle. The CDR3 spans 11 residues. The CDR3 reads CASKRNTEAFF. Written as DNA, the CDR3 is TGTGCCAGCAAACGGAACACTGAAGCTTTCTTT.

In its sample, this clonotype was seen a few times. The chain carries TRBV5-4 and TRBJ1-5; perhaps TRBD1 as D (5 bases). Germline-derived CDR1 and CDR2 are SGHNT and YYREEE (reference sequence). The CDR3 extends over 15 amino acids. V was trimmed by 3 bases and J by 4 bases, leaving 14 bases between them. The CDR3 nucleotides are TGTGCCAGCAGCTCACGAGGGGATGGGAATCAGCCCCAGCATTTT. Residues: CASSSRGDGNQPQHF.

This chain connects TRBV29-1 to TRBJ2-7; TRBD2 matches at 13 bases. Germline lookup yields CDR1 SQVTM and CDR2 ANQGSEA. V was clipped by 5 bases and J by 7 bases; unmatched bases: 8. This CDR3 comprises 14 residues. In DNA form, the CDR3 reads TGCAGCGTTCAAACTAGCGGGAGGGCCTGGGAGCAGTACTTC. This gives the protein CSVQTSGRAWEQYF.

There are many counts of this clonotype. The chain combines TRBV6-5 with TRBJ2-3; TRBD1 aligns across 7 bases. This CDR3 has 15 residues. Germline CDR1 is MNHEY and CDR2 is SVGAGI. The V and J ends lost 6 bases and 0 bases, in that order; junction bases with no gene match: 6. The CDR3 is CASSPQGRSTDTQYF. CDR3 sequence (DNA): TGTGCCAGCAGCCCACAGGGGCGGAGCACAGATACGCAGTATTTT.

This clonotype turned up a few times. The rearrangement joins TRBV12-3 or TRBV12-4 to TRBJ1-2, with unresolved D. V was clipped by 1 base and J by 0 bases, with 9 bases between them. This CDR3 has 15 amino acids. CDR3 residues: CASSLGGKANYGYTF. CDR3 DNA sequence: TGTGCCAGCAGTTTAGGAGGAAAAGCTAACTATGGCTACACCTTC.

This clonotype has more than one count but fewer than ten. The chain employs TRBV20-1 and TRBJ2-5; 8 positions match TRBD1. The CDR3 spans 16 residues. Trimming took 4 bases from V and 3 from J; bases not matched to a gene: 13. The germline gives CDR1 DFQATT, CDR2 SNEGSKA (reference sequence). CDR3 sequence (DNA): TGCAGTGCTAAAGGGGGGATCAGGGGGCCAGAAGAGACCCAGTACTTC. This encodes CSAKGGIRGPEETQYF.

This clonotype occurred a few times. The rearrangement links TRBV7-2 to TRBJ2-1; 9 bases fit TRBD1. This CDR3 contains 13 residues. Per germline, CDR1 SGHTA and CDR2 FQGNSA. Losses at the gene ends were 3 bases for V and 13 bases for J; bases not matched to a gene: 7. CDR3 sequence reads: CASSLGQGVSQFF. CDR3 sequence (DNA): TGTGCCAGCAGCTTGGGACAGGGAGTCTCTCAGTTCTTC. The full variable domain, rest sourced from reference TRBV7-2 and TRBJ2-1, is GAGVSQSPSNKVTEKGKDVELRCDPISGHTALYWYRQSLGQGLEFLIYFQGNSAPDKSGLPSDRFSAERTGGSVSTLTIQRTQQEDSAVYLCASSLGQGVSQFFGPGTRLTVL.

Details on this clonotype: This may come from a read error, since a much larger clone is one base off. The V gene is TRBV20-1, the J gene TRBJ1-2; D is undetermined. The CDR3 extends over 12 amino acids. In germline, CDR1 is DFQATT, CDR2 SNEGSKA (reference sequence). CDR3 coding DNA: TGCAGTACTAGTACAGAGAACTATGGCTACACCTTC. Its translation: CSTSTENYGYTF.

The chain has TRBV6-6 and TRBJ2-7, with D possibly being TRBD2 (6 bases). Germline V gives CDR1 MNHNY, CDR2 SVGAGI (reference sequence). Deletions cut 0 bases from V and 5 bases from J, with 17 bases between. The CDR3 contains 16 residues. The CDR3 DNA reads TGTGCCAGCAGTTACTCGAGAAATAGCGGAGGCCACGAGCAGTACTTC. Translated: CASSYSRNSGGHEQYF.

The chain combines TRBV29-1 with TRBJ2-1, with 10 positions matching TRBD1. This CDR3 is built from 12 residues. From germline, CDR1 is SQVTM and CDR2 ANQGSEA. V shed 4 bases, J shed 8 bases, and the junction held 2 bases outside the gene matches. The CDR3 DNA sequence: TGCAGCGTTGGACAGGGGGCGTATGAGCAGTTCTTC. Protein: CSVGQGAYEQFF.

About this clonotype itself: It may be a read error: a sequence one base away is much more abundant. The genes are TRBV6-1 and TRBJ2-2; tentative D call: TRBD2 (6 bases). Deletions cut 7 bases from V and 4 bases from J, with 16 bases between. The CDR3 has 15 amino acids. Germline V CDR1 and CDR2: MNHNS, SASEGT. The CDR3 sequence is CASKDGEVGTGELFF. CDR3 bases: TGTGCCAGCAAGGACGGGGAGGTCGGCACCGGGGAGCTGTTTTTT.

This clonotype was found many times. This chain joins TRBV7-2 and TRBJ1-5; no firm D call. CDR3 length: 16 amino acids. CDR1 is SGHTA, CDR2 FQGNSA, per germline. Trimming took off 1 base at V and 3 bases at J, with 13 bases between the two ends. CDR3 coding DNA: TGTGCCAGCAGCTTAGTGGTGGGCGCATACAATCAGCCCCAGCATTTT. Translation gives CASSLVVGAYNQPQHF.

This clonotype was detected many times. V and J are TRBV20-1 and TRBJ2-7, with TRBD2 matching over 7 bases. V trimming: 2 bases; J trimming: 2 bases; junction bases outside the gene matches: 12. The CDR3 covers 16 residues. Germline CDR1 is DFQATT and CDR2 is SNEGSKA (reference sequence). CDR3 amino acids: CSARLSVRAGAYEQYF. The DNA of the CDR3 is TGCAGTGCTAGACTGAGCGTTCGTGCGGGAGCCTACGAGCAGTACTTC.

This clonotype showed up many times. The chain joins TRBV4-3 to TRBJ1-1; the match to TRBD1 covers 7 bases. The CDR3 runs 15 residues. After removal of 0 bases from V and 1 base from J, the junction contained 2 bases not matched to a gene. Germline assignment: CDR1 LGHNA and CDR2 YSLEER. DNA for the CDR3: TGCGCCAGCAGCCAAGATTACAGGGGGAACACTGAAGCTTTCTTT. Protein product: CASSQDYRGNTEAFF.